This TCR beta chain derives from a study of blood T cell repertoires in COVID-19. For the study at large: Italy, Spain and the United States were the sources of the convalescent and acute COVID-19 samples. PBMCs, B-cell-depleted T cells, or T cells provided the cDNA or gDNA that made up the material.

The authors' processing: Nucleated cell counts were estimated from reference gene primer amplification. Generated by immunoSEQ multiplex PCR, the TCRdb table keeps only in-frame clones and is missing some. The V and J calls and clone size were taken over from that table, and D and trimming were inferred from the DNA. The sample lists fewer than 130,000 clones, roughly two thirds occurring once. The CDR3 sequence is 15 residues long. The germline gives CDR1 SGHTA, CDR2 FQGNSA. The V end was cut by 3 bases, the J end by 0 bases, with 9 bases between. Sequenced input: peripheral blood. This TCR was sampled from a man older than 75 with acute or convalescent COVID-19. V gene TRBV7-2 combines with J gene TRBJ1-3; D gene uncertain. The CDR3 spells CASSLIQSSGNTIYF. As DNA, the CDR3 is TGTGCCAGCAGCTTGATACAGAGCTCTGGAAACACCATATATTTT.